This T cell receptor beta chain was profiled in a study of monozygotic twins with inflammatory bowel disease. cDNA for each sample came from eight separate reactions. Nested amplification of TCRalpha and TCRbeta cDNA involved two PCRs of approximately 16 and 10 cycles. TCRdb re-analyzed the 5' RACE reads; it lists each CDR3 protein once, without DNA. The sample table sets out just over 300,000 distinct CDR3 sequences. Findings of the study overall: Repertoire similarity was not found to differ between concordant and discordant twins, possibly from limited power. Among T cells, the various subtypes were not distinguishable.

Germline loops: CDR1 SGHTA, CDR2 FQGNSA. The CDR3 contains 13 residues. Comment on this clonotype: Its antigen is not known.

This sequence joins TRBV7-2 and TRBJ2-1. The receptor's source is a human donor with ulcerative colitis or Crohn's disease, or a healthy co-twin of an affected twin (not recorded which). The sample was blood. CDR3 residues: CASSYSYGNEQFF. Full variable domain (rest looked up from reference TRBV7-2 and TRBJ2-1): GAGVSQSPSNKVTEKGKDVELRCDPISGHTALYWYRQSLGQGLEFLIYFQGNSAPDKSGLPSDRFSAERTGGSVSTLTIQRTQQEDSAVYLCASSYSYGNEQFFGPGTRLTVL.